This T cell receptor beta chain was retrieved from a study of read filtering for tumor transcriptome and immune sequencing. From approximately 430 ng of RNA, a library with molecular barcoded alpha/delta and beta/gamma adaptors was made. TCRdb analysed the reads with MiXCR anew, one entry per CDR3 protein. This repertoire shows roughly 67,000 distinct CDR3 sequences, approximately 18% found once; its top ten account for 11%. V lost 0 bases to trimming and J lost 0 bases, with 9 bases between them. This CDR3 is built from 15 residues. Germline V lookup: CDR1 MNHNY, CDR2 SVGAGI (reference sequence). This clonotype has ten or more counts.

Sequences were obtained from a population of CD138-negative cells sorted from bone marrow. The chain recombines TRBV6-6 with TRBJ2-7, with a weak D call TRBD2 (5 bases). The receptor comes from a donor at least 40 years old with multiple myeloma. CDR3 nucleotides: TGTGCCAGCAGTTACTCGGCCGGACTCTCCTACGAGCAGTACTTC. It codes for CASSYSAGLSYEQYF.